These 28 T cell receptor beta chains were sequenced from one sample in a study of CD8+ T cells in alopecia areata. Sequencing relied on a cDNA template that was reverse transcribed from extracted RNA. TCRdb's table, derived via immunoSEQ multiplex PCR, lists solely in-frame clones and lacks some. The sample has about 130,000 clones; around 49% are singletons. The sequenced sample was CD8+ T cells sorted from blood, obtained at week 0. All receptors derive from a human donor with alopecia areata.

The CDR3 loop is CSVEGSGNEQYF. CDR3 nucleotides: TGCAGCGTTGAAGGGTCCGGGAACGAGCAGTACTTC. The chain uses TRBV29-1 and TRBJ2-7, with a tentative D call TRBD2 (5 bases). Germline CDR1 and CDR2: SQVTM and ANQGSEA. The CDR3 runs 12 residues. V lost 1 base and J 5 bases, leaving 9 bases between the germline ends.

This clone showed up just a few times. The chain recombines TRBV29-1 with TRBJ2-1, with 8 bases lining up with TRBD2. With V trimmed by 5 bases and J by 0 bases, 6 bases remained unmatched. The CDR3 covers 15 residues. The V gene's germline CDR1 is SQVTM and CDR2 ANQGSEA. As DNA, the CDR3 is TGCAGCGTTACCTCCCTAGCGGGCTCCTACAATGAGCAGTTCTTC. It encodes CSVTSLAGSYNEQFF.

The CDR3 DNA is TGCGCCAGCAGCCACATGGGGACAGGGAATGTTCAGCCCCAGCATTTT. Protein sequence: CASSHMGTGNVQPQHF. The V gene is TRBV4-1, the J gene TRBJ1-5; TRBD1 agrees at 9 bases. The V and J ends lost 3 bases and 6 bases, in that order; junction bases with no gene match: 9. CDR3 length equals 16 residues. Germline V gene data show CDR1 as MGHRA and CDR2 as YSYEKL.

This rearrangement joins TRBV30 to TRBJ2-7; a possible D gene is TRBD1 (5 bases). Germline V lookup: CDR1 GTSNPN, CDR2 SVGIG (reference sequence). V was cut by 0 bases and J by 2 bases, with 11 bases left in between. The CDR3 consists of 14 residues. The DNA for the CDR3 is TGTGCCTGGAGTGTACTCAGGGTAGCCTACGAGCAGTACTTC. It yields the protein CAWSVLRVAYEQYF.

The V call is TRBV13, the J call TRBJ2-7; TRBD1 matches 11 bases. The junction had 10 bases not matched to a gene; V was cut back by 5 bases and J by 7 bases. Germline V gives CDR1 PRHDT, CDR2 FYEKMQ (reference sequence). The CDR3 runs 15 residues. The CDR3 sequence is CASSPSGQGAKEQYF. The CDR3 DNA sequence: TGTGCCAGCAGCCCATCCGGACAGGGGGCTAAGGAGCAGTACTTC. Combining the CDR3 with reference TRBV13 and TRBJ2-7 gives the whole variable domain AAGVIQSPRHLIKEKRETATLKCYPIPRHDTVYWYQQGPGQDPQFLISFYEKMQSDKGSIPDRFSAQQFSDYHSELNMSSLELGDSALYFCASSPSGQGAKEQYFGPGTRLTVT.

V usage is TRBV29-1 and J usage is TRBJ2-1, with 12 bases fitting TRBD2. Germline CDR1 SQVTM, CDR2 ANQGSEA. Losses at the gene ends were 6 bases for V and 7 bases for J; bases not matched to a gene: 10. The CDR3 length is 15 residues. The CDR3 DNA reads TGCAGCGTAACGACACGACTAGCGGGGGTTAATGAGCAGTTCTTC. Residues: CSVTTRLAGVNEQFF.

The J gene is TRBJ1-1, the V gene TRBV9; 7 bases align to TRBD1. Germline CDR1 is SGDLS and CDR2 is YYNGEE. V lost 3 bases, J lost 5 bases, and 10 bases stayed unmatched. The CDR3 totals 15 residues. Here the CDR3 reads CASSESGGERTEAFF. In nucleotides, the CDR3 is TGTGCCAGCAGCGAGTCAGGGGGGGAGAGGACTGAAGCTTTCTTT.

The CDR3 loop is CASIPGEGTNGYTF. The CDR3 DNA follows: TGCGCCAGCATCCCCGGGGAGGGTACAAATGGCTACACCTTC. V gene TRBV10-2 combines with J gene TRBJ1-2; D is unresolved. CDR1 and CDR2 from the germline V gene are WSHSY and SAAADI. The CDR3 runs 14 residues. Trimming pared 7 bases from V and 6 bases from J, leaving 18 bases between.

The chain has TRBV5-6 and TRBJ2-7; 7 positions agree with TRBD2. V was clipped by 4 bases and J by 0 bases; unmatched bases: 7. This CDR3 has 15 residues. Germline V gene lookup returns CDR1 SGHDT and CDR2 YYEEEE. Here the CDR3 DNA reads TGTGCCAGCAGCCCGGGGGGTCCCTTCTCCTACGAGCAGTACTTC. Translated, it gives CASSPGGPFSYEQYF.

The chain carries TRBV4-3 and TRBJ2-2, with no clear D. V was clipped by 4 bases and J by 6 bases, with 9 bases between them. The germline V gene encodes CDR1 LGHNA and CDR2 YSLEER. CDR3 length: 13 amino acids. CDR3 bases: TGCGCCAGCAGCCGTCAATACCCCGGGGAGCTGTTTTTT. Its translation: CASSRQYPGELFF.

This clone has only a few counts. The gene calls are TRBV27 and TRBJ2-7; either TRBD1 or TRBD2 may supply D (5 bases each). CDR3 size: 13 residues. The V and J ends lost 8 bases and 2 bases respectively, with 13 bases between them. The germline CDR1 and CDR2 sequences are MNHEY and SMNVEV (reference sequence). CDR3 sequence reads: CASSLGVAYEQYF. CDR3 bases: TGTGCCAGCTCCTTGGGGGTAGCCTACGAGCAGTACTTC.

This chain connects TRBV7-2 to TRBJ2-1, with D perhaps matching TRBD2 (7 bases). The CDR3 is made up of 14 amino acids. The germline CDR1 and CDR2 sequences are SGHTA and FQGNSA. V was pared by 3 bases and J by 6 bases, with 12 bases between. The CDR3 region is CASSLRGLSNEQFF. CDR3 DNA sequence: TGTGCCAGCAGCTTGCGGGGGCTTTCCAATGAGCAGTTCTTC.

The CDR3 DNA sequence: TGCAGCGCCACGAGGGCCGGGGAGCTGTTTTTT. Translation: CSATRAGELFF. V and J are TRBV29-1 and TRBJ2-2, with D possibly being TRBD2 (5 bases). The CDR3 has 11 residues. In germline, CDR1 is SQVTM, CDR2 ANQGSEA. V was pared by 7 bases and J by 6 bases, with 9 bases between.

This rearrangement joins TRBV29-1 to TRBJ1-2, with D perhaps TRBD1 (6 bases). The CDR3 runs to 12 residues. With 4 bases removed from V and 2 bases from J, the gap between germline ends came to 8 bases. Looked up from germline, CDR1 is SQVTM and CDR2 is ANQGSEA. Here the CDR3 reads CSVVGQNYGYTF. The CDR3 DNA reads TGCAGCGTTGTAGGACAGAACTATGGCTACACCTTC.

The V call is TRBV29-1, the J call TRBJ1-1, with D perhaps matching TRBD1 (6 bases). V was pared by 1 base and J by 7 bases, with 13 bases between. This CDR3 contains 13 residues. Germline CDR1 reads SQVTM; CDR2 reads ANQGSEA. This CDR3 is CSVEVAGENEAFF. CDR3 in DNA: TGCAGCGTTGAAGTGGCAGGGGAAAATGAAGCTTTCTTT.

The chain is built from TRBV11-1 and TRBJ2-5; no firm D call. This CDR3 spans 11 amino acids. CDR1 and CDR2 (germline): SGHAT, FQDESV (reference sequence). V lost 3 bases and J 2 bases, leaving 1 base between the germline ends. CDR3 sequence reads: CASSFQETQYF. CDR3 bases: TGTGCCAGCAGCTTTCAAGAGACCCAGTACTTC.

Only one count was recorded for this clone. V gene TRBV27 combines with J gene TRBJ2-1; the match to TRBD2 covers 8 bases. With 5 bases clipped from V and 5 bases from J, the junction kept 8 bases outside the gene matches. The CDR3 spans 15 residues. From germline, CDR1 is MNHEY and CDR2 SMNVEV (reference sequence). The CDR3 loop is CASSDWAGGHNEQFF. The CDR3 bases are TGTGCCAGCAGTGACTGGGCGGGGGGACACAATGAGCAGTTCTTC.

This clone showed up just a few times. V and J are TRBV5-6 and TRBJ1-2; D remains unclear. Germline V gene lookup returns CDR1 SGHDT and CDR2 YYEEEE. The CDR3 loop spans 12 amino acids. The V gene lost 4 bases and the J gene lost 6 bases, with 10 bases spanning the gap. CDR3 DNA: TGTGCCAGCAGCACGGACCACCATGGCTACACCTTC. This codes for CASSTDHHGYTF.

The V call is TRBV30, the J call TRBJ1-2; no firm D call. V lost 4 bases to trimming and J lost 10 bases, with 13 bases between them. There are 11 residues in the CDR3. In germline, CDR1 is GTSNPN, CDR2 SVGIG (reference sequence). The CDR3 coding sequence is TGTGCCTGGACGGGTGGAGTAACCTACACCTTC. It codes for CAWTGGVTYTF. The full variable domain, its missing parts supplied by reference TRBV30 and TRBJ1-2, is SQTIHQWPATLVQPVGSPLSLECTVEGTSNPNLYWYRQAAGRGLQLLFYSVGIGQISSEVPQNLSASRPQDRQFILSSKKLLLSDSGFYLCAWTGGVTYTFGSGTRLTVV.

This clone showed up just a few times. The rearrangement joins TRBV7-9 to TRBJ2-6; D remains ambiguous. The length of the CDR3 is 13 residues. In germline, CDR1 is SEHNR, CDR2 FQNEAQ (reference sequence). The V end lost 5 bases, the J end lost 0 bases, and 2 bases lay between the germline ends. CDR3 protein: CASSISGANVLTF. In DNA, the CDR3 is TGTGCCAGCAGCATCTCTGGGGCCAACGTCCTGACTTTC.

The chain has TRBV30 and TRBJ2-5; D perhaps matches TRBD2 (6 bases). With 2 bases removed from V and 5 bases from J, the gap between germline ends came to 9 bases. This CDR3 spans 12 amino acids. Germline values: CDR1 GTSNPN, CDR2 SVGIG (reference sequence). The CDR3 sequence: CAWSLAGETQYF. The CDR3 DNA follows: TGTGCCTGGAGTCTCGCGGGGGAGACCCAGTACTTC.

The V call is TRBV5-6, the J call TRBJ1-2; 10 bases match TRBD1. The CDR3 spans 13 residues. Germline CDR1 SGHDT, CDR2 YYEEEE. The J segment lost 6 bases and the V segment lost 6 bases, leaving 5 bases of the junction unmatched. The CDR3 DNA reads TGTGCCAGCACCAAGACAGGGGGCGATGGCTACACCTTC. Its protein is CASTKTGGDGYTF. Drawing the rest from reference TRBV5-6 and TRBJ1-2, the complete variable domain is DAGVTQSPTHLIKTRGQQVTLRCSPKSGHDTVSWYQQALGQGPQFIFQYYEEEERQRGNFPDRFSGHQFPNYSSELNVNALLLGDSALYLCASTKTGGDGYTFGSGTRLTVV.

This chain joins TRBV9 and TRBJ2-5; TRBD1 might be the D (6 bases). V shed 0 bases and J shed 4 bases, with 16 bases lying between them. The CDR3 covers 16 residues. Germline V lookup: CDR1 SGDLS, CDR2 YYNGEE. For the CDR3, the DNA is TGTGCCAGCAGCGTAGAAGTCAGGGGAATAGTAGAGACCCAGTACTTC. This translates into CASSVEVRGIVETQYF.

This chain uses TRBV13 with TRBJ1-6; unclear D gene. V lost 7 bases to trimming and J lost 9 bases, with 13 bases between them. Germline lookup yields CDR1 PRHDT and CDR2 FYEKMQ (reference sequence). The CDR3 spans 13 residues. This CDR3 reads CASMTDAPSPLHF. The CDR3 DNA reads TGTGCCAGCATGACCGACGCCCCTTCACCCCTCCACTTT. The full variable domain, in which reference TRBV13 and TRBJ1-6 provide the parts outside the CDR3, is AAGVIQSPRHLIKEKRETATLKCYPIPRHDTVYWYQQGPGQDPQFLISFYEKMQSDKGSIPDRFSAQQFSDYHSELNMSSLELGDSALYFCASMTDAPSPLHFGNGTRLTVT.

The gene calls are TRBV5-1 and TRBJ2-7, with D perhaps being TRBD1 or TRBD2 (6 bases each). Germline CDR1 reads SGHRS; CDR2 reads YFSETQ. The CDR3 spans 13 residues. Between the trimmed V and J ends, which lost 5 bases and 5 bases, there was a span of 14 bases. The chain's CDR3 is CASSTPGGDEQYF. CDR3 bases: TGCGCCAGCAGTACCCCCGGGGGCGACGAGCAGTACTTC.

The chain carries TRBV9 and TRBJ1-4; unclear D gene. Germline CDR1 and CDR2: SGDLS and YYNGEE. The CDR3 loop spans 15 amino acids. The V gene lost 3 bases and the J gene lost 3 bases, with 12 bases spanning the gap. The CDR3 region has the DNA TGTGCCAGCAGCGGCCCCGAGACCGCTAATGAAAAACTGTTTTTT. As protein: CASSGPETANEKLFF. The full variable domain, its missing parts supplied by reference TRBV9 and TRBJ1-4, is DSGVTQTPKHLITATGQRVTLRCSPRSGDLSVYWYQQSLDQGLQFLIQYYNGEERAKGNILERFSAQQFPDLHSELNLSSLELGDSALYFCASSGPETANEKLFFGSGTQLSVL.

The rearrangement links TRBV30 to TRBJ1-3, with D unresolved. Germline V gives CDR1 GTSNPN, CDR2 SVGIG (reference sequence). Trimming took 0 bases from V and 3 from J, leaving 6 bases between them. The CDR3 extends over 13 amino acids. CDR3 sequence: CAWSVAGGNTIYF. The DNA for the CDR3 is TGTGCCTGGAGTGTGGCCGGTGGAAACACCATATATTTT. Drawing the rest from reference TRBV30 and TRBJ1-3, the complete variable domain is SQTIHQWPATLVQPVGSPLSLECTVEGTSNPNLYWYRQAAGRGLQLLFYSVGIGQISSEVPQNLSASRPQDRQFILSSKKLLLSDSGFYLCAWSVAGGNTIYFGEGSWLTVV.

This clone was counted between two and nine times. The chain combines TRBV2 with TRBJ2-3; D is perhaps TRBD2 (5 bases). The CDR3 is 15 residues long. CDR1 and CDR2 from the germline V gene are SNHLY and FYNNEI. Trimming left V 7 bases short and J 4 bases short, with 18 bases between. The CDR3 reads CASTLSLDPADTQYF. CDR3 nucleotide sequence: TGTGCCAGCACCCTTTCACTAGACCCGGCAGATACGCAGTATTTT.